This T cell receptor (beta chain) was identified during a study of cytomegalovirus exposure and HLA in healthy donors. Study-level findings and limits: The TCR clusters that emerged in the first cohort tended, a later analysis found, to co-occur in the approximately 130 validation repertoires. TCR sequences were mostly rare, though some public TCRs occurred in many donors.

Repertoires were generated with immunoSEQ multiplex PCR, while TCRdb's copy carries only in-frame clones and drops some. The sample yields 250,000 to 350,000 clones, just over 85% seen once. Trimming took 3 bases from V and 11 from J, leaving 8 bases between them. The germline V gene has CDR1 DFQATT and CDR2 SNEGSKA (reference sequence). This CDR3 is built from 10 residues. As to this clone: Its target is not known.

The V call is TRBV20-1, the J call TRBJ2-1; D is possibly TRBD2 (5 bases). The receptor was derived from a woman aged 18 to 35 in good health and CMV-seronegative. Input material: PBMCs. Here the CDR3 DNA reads TGCAGTGCTAGGGAGGCGCAGCAGTTCTTC. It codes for CSAREAQQFF.